This T cell receptor beta chain was documented in a study of blood T cell repertoires in COVID-19. As for the study in general: Donors in the United States, Italy and Spain gave samples during acute or convalescent COVID-19. The analysed material was cDNA or gDNA that came from T cells, B-cell-depleted T cells, or PBMCs.

Per the germline V gene, CDR1 is SGHRS and CDR2 is YFSETQ. Trimming took off 4 bases at V and 2 bases at J, with 13 bases between the two ends. The length of the CDR3 is 15 residues. The table came from immunoSEQ multiplex PCR; TCRdb's copy has only in-frame clones and leaves some out. The sample has approximately 100,000 clones, approximately 84% seen once. The specimen sequenced was peripheral blood. The chain carries TRBV5-1 and TRBJ2-1, with D possibly matching TRBD1 (6 bases). The sequence derives from a woman aged 60-70 years with acute or convalescent COVID-19. This CDR3 is CASSPLEGAYNEQFF. The CDR3 nucleotides are TGCGCCAGCAGCCCCCTCGAGGGGGCCTACAATGAGCAGTTCTTC.